This T cell receptor beta chain was sequenced during a study of blood T cell repertoires in COVID-19. The V end was cut by 0 bases, the J end by 3 bases, with 7 bases between. Germline CDR1 is SGHRS and CDR2 is YFSETQ. The CDR3 totals 15 residues. The age range of participants was about 18 to 100 years, with residence in about two dozen US areas. Before they entered the study, exposed participants had met a COVID-19 case within 2 weeks. TCRdb keeps only in-frame clones here, not all; method: immunoSEQ multiplex PCR. The sample records about 370,000 clones, about nine tenths being singletons. The receptor was derived from a middle-aged woman who had been exposed to COVID-19. What was sequenced was PBMCs or T cells enriched from blood (not recorded which). J is TRBJ1-6 and V is TRBV5-1; a possible D gene is TRBD1 (5 bases). The CDR3 DNA sequence: TGCGCCAGCAGCTTGGACAGGATCTATAATTCACCCCTCCACTTT. As protein: CASSLDRIYNSPLHF.